A selection of T cell receptor beta chains follows, all from one sample in a study of T cell changes during pregnancy in multiple sclerosis. The table came from immunoSEQ multiplex PCR; TCRdb's copy has only in-frame clones and leaves some out. The sample holds around 55,000 clones, around 89% seen once. The specimen comprised CD4+ T cells from peripheral blood mononuclear cells, sampled in the first trimester of pregnancy. Source of these receptors: a female donor with multiple sclerosis, enrolled in a pregnancy study. CDR3s include the opening cysteine and the closing phenylalanine or tryptophan. D genes are given only for firm matches. Clone size is given for some rows only: seen once, a few or many times, or a class if the clone is expanded.

clone_size: NA; j_call: TRBJ2-2; v_call: TRBV6-1; d_call: NA; cdr3_aa: CASRQADTGELFF; cdr3_nt: TGTGCCAGCAGGCAGGCAGACACCGGGGAGCTGTTTTTT
clone_size: NA; j_call: TRBJ2-3; v_call: TRBV19; d_call: TRBD2; cdr3_aa: CASRTGTSGDTQYF; cdr3_nt: TGTGCCAGTAGGACCGGGACTAGCGGAGATACGCAGTATTTT
clone_size: NA; j_call: TRBJ1-6; v_call: TRBV2; d_call: TRBD1; cdr3_aa: CASSEEGAYDSPLHF; cdr3_nt: TGTGCCAGCAGTGAAGAGGGGGCATACGATTCACCCCTCCACTTT
clone_size: NA; j_call: TRBJ1-2; v_call: TRBV18; d_call: TRBD1; cdr3_aa: CASSPRKRSQGVSDGYTF; cdr3_nt: TGTGCCAGCTCACCACGGAAACGGAGCCAGGGGGTGTCCGATGGCTACACCTTC
clone_size: NA; j_call: TRBJ1-1; v_call: TRBV7-9; d_call: TRBD1; cdr3_aa: CASSPRQGFVNTEAFF; cdr3_nt: TGTGCCAGCAGCCCGAGACAGGGGTTTGTGAACACTGAAGCTTTCTTT
clone_size: once; j_call: TRBJ1-1; v_call: TRBV19; d_call: TRBD1; cdr3_aa: CASSSWDRGFLNTEAFF; cdr3_nt: TGTGCCAGTAGTAGCTGGGACAGGGGATTCTTGAACACTGAAGCTTTCTTT
clone_size: NA; j_call: TRBJ1-1; v_call: TRBV14; d_call: TRBD1; cdr3_aa: CASSLRRGLKNTEAFF; cdr3_nt: TGTGCCAGCAGCCTAAGGAGGGGGCTTAAGAACACTGAAGCTTTCTTT
clone_size: NA; j_call: TRBJ2-7; v_call: TRBV4-1; d_call: TRBD2; cdr3_aa: CASSQVPGGPYEQYF; cdr3_nt: TGCGCCAGCAGCCAAGTTCCGGGAGGGCCCTACGAGCAGTACTTC
clone_size: NA; j_call: TRBJ2-1; v_call: TRBV6-5; d_call: NA; cdr3_aa: CASSTREEQFF; cdr3_nt: TGTGCCAGCAGTACCCGGGAGGAGCAGTTCTTC
clone_size: NA; j_call: TRBJ2-2; v_call: TRBV19; d_call: NA; cdr3_aa: CASSSPGTQTGELFF; cdr3_nt: TGTGCCAGTAGTAGTCCAGGGACTCAAACCGGGGAGCTGTTTTTT
clone_size: NA; j_call: TRBJ1-3; v_call: TRBV14; d_call: NA; cdr3_aa: CASSQDLGLLGSGNTIYF; cdr3_nt: TGTGCCAGCAGCCAAGATTTGGGACTCCTGGGGTCTGGAAACACCATATATTTT
clone_size: NA; j_call: TRBJ2-1; v_call: TRBV19; d_call: NA; cdr3_aa: CASRIAHSSYNEQFF; cdr3_nt: TGTGCCAGCCGGATAGCGCATAGCTCCTACAATGAGCAGTTCTTC
clone_size: NA; j_call: TRBJ1-2; v_call: TRBV18; d_call: NA; cdr3_aa: CASSPTDYGYTF; cdr3_nt: TGTGCCAGCTCACCAACAGACTATGGCTACACCTTC
clone_size: NA; j_call: TRBJ2-6; v_call: TRBV5-1; d_call: NA; cdr3_aa: CASSGSERRFSGANVLTF; cdr3_nt: TGCGCCAGCAGTGGTTCGGAGAGAAGGTTCTCTGGGGCCAACGTCCTGACTTTC
clone_size: NA; j_call: TRBJ1-2; v_call: TRBV5-1; d_call: NA; cdr3_aa: CASSSGLGNPSAPGYTF; cdr3_nt: TGCGCCAGCAGCTCCGGATTGGGCAATCCTTCCGCCCCCGGCTACACCTTC
clone_size: NA; j_call: TRBJ2-2; v_call: TRBV7-2; d_call: TRBD2; cdr3_aa: CASSRAGAGTGELFF; cdr3_nt: TGTGCCAGCAGCCGAGCGGGGGCGGGGACCGGGGAGCTGTTTTTT
clone_size: few; j_call: TRBJ1-6; v_call: TRBV15; d_call: NA; cdr3_aa: CATSEDSYNSPLHF; cdr3_nt: TGTGCCACCAGTGAGGACTCCTATAATTCACCCCTCCACTTT
clone_size: NA; j_call: TRBJ1-3; v_call: TRBV20-1; d_call: NA; cdr3_aa: CSARVENTIYF; cdr3_nt: TGCAGTGCTAGAGTAGAAAACACCATATATTTT
clone_size: NA; j_call: TRBJ1-2; v_call: TRBV18; d_call: NA; cdr3_aa: CASSVQVANYGYTF; cdr3_nt: TGTGCCAGCTCAGTCCAGGTAGCTAACTATGGCTACACCTTC
clone_size: NA; j_call: TRBJ1-5; v_call: TRBV2; d_call: NA; cdr3_aa: CASSYSRGNQPQHF; cdr3_nt: TGTGCCAGCAGCTACTCGCGCGGTAATCAGCCCCAGCATTTT
clone_size: NA; j_call: TRBJ2-7; v_call: TRBV12-2; d_call: NA; cdr3_aa: CASRLVLDRTYEQYF; cdr3_nt: TGTGCAAGTCGCTTAGTGTTGGACAGGACCTACGAGCAGTACTTC
clone_size: NA; j_call: TRBJ2-3; v_call: TRBV9; d_call: NA; cdr3_aa: CASSSAGGTDTQYF; cdr3_nt: TGTGCCAGCAGCTCCGCCGGGGGCACAGATACGCAGTATTTT
clone_size: NA; j_call: TRBJ2-5; v_call: TRBV12-5; d_call: TRBD2; cdr3_aa: CASGLGSLAGQETQYF; cdr3_nt: TGTGCTAGTGGTTTGGGTTCGCTAGCGGGGCAAGAGACCCAGTACTTC
clone_size: NA; j_call: TRBJ1-6; v_call: TRBV7-9; d_call: TRBD1; cdr3_aa: CASSLQGGSPLHF; cdr3_nt: TGTGCCAGCAGCTTACAGGGGGGCTCACCCCTCCACTTT
clone_size: NA; j_call: TRBJ1-2; v_call: TRBV6-6; d_call: TRBD1; cdr3_aa: CASSYGGGVGYGYTF; cdr3_nt: TGTGCCAGCAGTTACGGAGGGGGCGTAGGCTATGGCTACACCTTC
clone_size: NA; j_call: TRBJ1-2; v_call: TRBV5-1; d_call: TRBD1; cdr3_aa: CASSFSEQGALRGGYTF; cdr3_nt: TGCGCCAGCAGCTTCTCCGAACAGGGGGCCCTTAGAGGAGGCTACACCTTC
clone_size: NA; j_call: TRBJ2-1; v_call: TRBV7-9; d_call: TRBD1; cdr3_aa: CASSLRVGTGGLNEQFF; cdr3_nt: TGTGCCAGCAGCTTAAGAGTAGGGACAGGGGGCTTGAATGAGCAGTTCTTC
clone_size: NA; j_call: TRBJ2-1; v_call: TRBV7-3; d_call: NA; cdr3_aa: CASRSYRESNEQFF; cdr3_nt: TGTGCCAGCAGATCGTACAGGGAATCCAATGAGCAGTTCTTC
clone_size: NA; j_call: TRBJ1-2; v_call: TRBV7-2; d_call: NA; cdr3_aa: CASSPGFPNYGYTF; cdr3_nt: TGTGCCAGCAGCCCGGGGTTCCCGAACTATGGCTACACCTTC
clone_size: few; j_call: TRBJ1-6; v_call: TRBV27; d_call: NA; cdr3_aa: CASSPLWNRDYNSPLHF; cdr3_nt: TGTGCCAGCAGTCCACTATGGAACAGGGACTATAATTCACCCCTCCACTTT
clone_size: NA; j_call: TRBJ1-5; v_call: TRBV30; d_call: TRBD1; cdr3_aa: CAWSTGANQPQHF; cdr3_nt: TGTGCCTGGTCGACAGGGGCCAATCAGCCCCAGCATTTT
clone_size: NA; j_call: TRBJ2-7; v_call: TRBV27; d_call: TRBD1; cdr3_aa: CASRTPGQGSPYEQYF; cdr3_nt: TGTGCCAGCAGAACCCCGGGACAGGGGTCCCCCTACGAGCAGTACTTC
clone_size: NA; j_call: TRBJ2-1; v_call: TRBV10-3; d_call: NA; cdr3_aa: CAISYNNEQFF; cdr3_nt: TGTGCCATCAGTTACAACAATGAGCAGTTCTTC
clone_size: NA; j_call: TRBJ1-1; v_call: TRBV10-3; d_call: TRBD1; cdr3_aa: CAISGTGGSTEAFF; cdr3_nt: TGTGCCATCAGTGGGACAGGGGGAAGTACTGAAGCTTTCTTT
clone_size: NA; j_call: TRBJ2-3; v_call: TRBV5-6; d_call: NA; cdr3_aa: CASSLGSGDTQYF; cdr3_nt: TGTGCCAGCAGCTTAGGCTCGGGAGATACGCAGTATTTT
clone_size: NA; j_call: TRBJ1-2; v_call: TRBV29-1; d_call: TRBD1; cdr3_aa: CSGTGGALYGYTF; cdr3_nt: TGCAGCGGTACAGGGGGCGCCCTCTATGGCTACACCTTC
clone_size: NA; j_call: TRBJ2-2; v_call: TRBV5-1; d_call: NA; cdr3_aa: CASSRTRDSHTGELFF; cdr3_nt: TGCGCCAGCAGCCGTACCCGGGACTCCCACACCGGGGAGCTGTTTTTT
clone_size: NA; j_call: TRBJ2-3; v_call: TRBV9; d_call: NA; cdr3_aa: CASSVGGVEYTQYF; cdr3_nt: TGTGCCAGCAGCGTGGGGGGAGTGGAATATACGCAGTATTTT
clone_size: NA; j_call: TRBJ2-5; v_call: TRBV5-4; d_call: TRBD2; cdr3_aa: CASSQPSGGTGETQYF; cdr3_nt: TGTGCCAGCAGTCAACCTAGCGGGGGGACAGGCGAGACCCAGTACTTC
clone_size: few; j_call: TRBJ2-2; v_call: TRBV30; d_call: TRBD2; cdr3_aa: CAWTSGYTGELFF; cdr3_nt: TGTGCCTGGACTAGCGGCTACACCGGGGAGCTGTTTTTT
clone_size: NA; j_call: TRBJ2-7; v_call: TRBV18; d_call: TRBD1; cdr3_aa: CASSLLIPGQGTFWEQYF; cdr3_nt: TGTGCCAGCTCACTATTAATTCCGGGACAGGGGACGTTTTGGGAGCAGTACTTC
clone_size: NA; j_call: TRBJ2-7; v_call: TRBV6-1; d_call: TRBD2; cdr3_aa: CASSEPGLAPEQYF; cdr3_nt: TGTGCCAGCAGTGAGCCGGGACTAGCACCCGAGCAGTACTTC
clone_size: NA; j_call: TRBJ2-3; v_call: TRBV4-1; d_call: NA; cdr3_aa: CASSQVDLVRLGDTQYF; cdr3_nt: TGCGCCAGCAGCCAAGTAGATCTCGTGCGACTAGGGGATACGCAGTATTTT
clone_size: NA; j_call: TRBJ2-7; v_call: TRBV4-3; d_call: TRBD2; cdr3_aa: CASSQALAGGHYEQYF; cdr3_nt: TGCGCCAGCAGCCAAGCTCTAGCGGGGGGGCATTACGAGCAGTACTTC
clone_size: NA; j_call: TRBJ2-2; v_call: TRBV5-1; d_call: NA; cdr3_aa: CASIADTDGELFF; cdr3_nt: TGCGCCAGCATAGCGGACACCGACGGGGAGCTGTTTTTT
clone_size: NA; j_call: TRBJ2-3; v_call: TRBV30; d_call: TRBD2; cdr3_aa: CAWSVGSGRSMGTQYF; cdr3_nt: TGTGCCTGGAGTGTAGGTAGCGGGAGAAGTATGGGTACGCAGTATTTT
clone_size: NA; j_call: TRBJ1-1; v_call: TRBV9; d_call: TRBD1; cdr3_aa: CASSAGTGRANTEAFF; cdr3_nt: TGTGCCAGCAGCGCCGGGACAGGACGAGCGAACACTGAAGCTTTCTTT
clone_size: few; j_call: TRBJ2-2; v_call: TRBV19; d_call: NA; cdr3_aa: CASSIREVNTGELFF; cdr3_nt: TGTGCCAGTAGTATTCGCGAGGTGAACACCGGGGAGCTGTTTTTT
clone_size: once; j_call: TRBJ2-7; v_call: TRBV11-1; d_call: TRBD1; cdr3_aa: CASSLGQGVKQYF; cdr3_nt: TGTGCCAGCAGCTTGGGACAGGGGGTAAAGCAGTACTTC
clone_size: NA; j_call: TRBJ2-7; v_call: TRBV18; d_call: NA; cdr3_aa: CASSPGLRGSEQYF; cdr3_nt: TGTGCCAGCTCTCCGGGACTCCGGGGGAGCGAGCAGTACTTC
clone_size: once; j_call: TRBJ2-1; v_call: TRBV19; d_call: TRBD2; cdr3_aa: CASSFGRALSEQFF; cdr3_nt: TGTGCCAGTAGTTTCGGGAGGGCCTTGAGCGAGCAGTTCTTC
clone_size: once; j_call: TRBJ2-7; v_call: TRBV29-1; d_call: TRBD2; cdr3_aa: CSVEDRSGSYEQYF; cdr3_nt: TGCAGCGTTGAAGATCGTAGCGGGAGCTACGAGCAGTACTTC
clone_size: NA; j_call: TRBJ2-1; v_call: TRBV15; d_call: NA; cdr3_aa: CATSRFGQPLNEQFF; cdr3_nt: TGTGCCACCAGCAGGTTCGGACAGCCCCTCAATGAGCAGTTCTTC
clone_size: NA; j_call: TRBJ1-5; v_call: TRBV19; d_call: NA; cdr3_aa: CASSIRTPRTQPQHF; cdr3_nt: TGTGCCAGTAGTATAAGGACTCCAAGGACCCAGCCCCAGCATTTT